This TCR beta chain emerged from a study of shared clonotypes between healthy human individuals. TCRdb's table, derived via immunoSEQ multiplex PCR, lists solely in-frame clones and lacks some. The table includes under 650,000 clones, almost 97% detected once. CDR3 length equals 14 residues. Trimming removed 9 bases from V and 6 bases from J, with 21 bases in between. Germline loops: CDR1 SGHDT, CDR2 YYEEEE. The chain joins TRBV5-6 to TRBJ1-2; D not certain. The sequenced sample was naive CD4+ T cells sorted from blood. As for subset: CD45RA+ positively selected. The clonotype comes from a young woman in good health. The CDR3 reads CATAIRAAWHGYTF. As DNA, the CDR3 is TGTGCCACGGCAATCCGGGCCGCATGGCATGGCTACACCTTC.